This note documents a single T cell receptor beta chain sequence. Its antigen is undetermined. These data belong to a study of OX40 agonist ivuxolimab in advanced cancers. The CDR3 sequence is 16 residues long. Losses at the gene ends were 6 bases for V and 8 bases for J; bases not matched to a gene: 15. CDR1 is MNHEY, CDR2 SMNVEV, per germline (reference sequence). Generated by immunoSEQ multiplex PCR, the TCRdb table keeps only in-frame clones and is missing some. The sample carries 90,000 or so clones, around 90% recorded once. Study conclusions and caveats: CD8+ T cells were the subset that, on average, had more expanded clones than CD4+.

The receptor's source is an adult with an advanced solid tumor such as melanoma, head and neck, liver or kidney cancer. The sequences come from CD4+ or CD8+ T cells sorted from blood, collected in a trial of the OX40 agonist ivuxolimab. The chain combines TRBV27 with TRBJ2-1; 8 bases fit TRBD1. CDR3 DNA sequence: TGTGCCAGCAGCCCCCAGGGGGCCGCGTTTCTGGATGAGCAGTTCTTC. Translating it yields CASSPQGAAFLDEQFF.